The clone carrying this T cell receptor beta chain was seen more than once but under ten times. The sample belongs to a study of low-dose radiotherapy and immunotherapy resistance in tumors. First-strand cDNA used TRAV- and TRBV-specific primers, covering alpha and beta chains. Amplification of TCRs used a constant-region primer and V-primer adapter for roughly 20 PCR cycles. TCRdb redid the calling of the reads with MiXCR, one entry per CDR3 protein. The data contain 64,000 or so distinct CDR3 sequences, roughly 31% of them singletons. Time point here: before trial treatment. Germline V gene data show CDR1 as MGHRA and CDR2 as YSYEKL. The J segment lost 2 bases and the V segment lost 5 bases, leaving 4 bases of the junction unmatched. The CDR3 is made up of 15 amino acids.

The receptor comes from a female donor with ovarian cancer. The J gene is TRBJ2-2, the V gene TRBV4-1; 8 bases agree with TRBD1. This specimen was PBMCs, taken before treatment. The CDR3 here is CASSSTGVNTGELFF. CDR3 bases: TGCGCCAGCAGCTCGACAGGGGTCAACACCGGGGAGCTGTTTTTT.